This TCR beta chain derives from a study of tissue T cells after allogeneic stem cell transplantation. The CDR3 length is 13 residues. The germline gives CDR1 SNHLY, CDR2 FYNGKV (reference sequence). V was clipped by 3 bases and J by 7 bases; unmatched bases: 2. In the case of this clone: Any gene name here is a mouse gene name. Read coverage stops 1 residue before the CDR3 terminus; the germline J gene supplies the remainder.

Clones were sequenced by immunoSEQ multiplex PCR, and TCRdb holds only the in-frame ones, with some missing. Of about 5,500 clones listed, roughly 50% are singletons. Stated time point: mouse harvest day 7 after allogeneic transplant. Mouse grafts combined 10^7 T-cell-depleted bone marrow cells with 10^6 splenic CD5+ T cells. This clonotype was sampled from a female BALB/c mouse given C57BL/6 T cells with graft-versus-host disease after an allogeneic hematopoietic cell transplant. This rearrangement joins TRBV3 to TRBJ2-1; the match to TRBD1 covers 8 bases. What was sequenced was gut tissue. The CDR3 sequence: CASSFRGRAEQFF. CDR3 DNA (partial): TGTGCCAGCAGCTTCAGGGGGCGGGCTGAGCAGTTC.